Presented here are 14 T cell receptor beta chains from one specimen sequenced in a study of CD8+ T cells in alopecia areata. Extraction of RNA preceded its reverse transcription into cDNA, which served as the sequencing template. The method was immunoSEQ multiplex PCR; TCRdb's version includes in-frame clones alone and lacks a portion of them. The data list around 110,000 clones, none observed once; 15% to 20% falls to the top ten. Sequencing input: lesional skin. Source of these receptors: a C3H/HeJ mouse with alopecia areata. Mouse strain MHC haplotype: H2-k.

The table lists this clone with many counts. Each gene name is a mouse one. From the germline J gene comes the end of the CDR3, since the read stops 4 residues before it. The chain employs TRBV13-3 and TRBJ2-7; 10 bases are shared with TRBD2. The junction had 12 bases not matched to a gene; V was cut back by 9 bases and J by 3 bases. The CDR3 runs 15 residues. Germline V gene sequence: CDR1 NNHDY, CDR2 SYVADS. The CDR3 is CATGFSGTGDYEQYF. The sequenced CDR3 bases are TGTGCCACAGGCTTTTCCGGGACTGGGGACTAT.

Of note for this clone: Mouse names are used for the genes. The observed sequence ends 4 residues before the CDR3 terminus, with the missing tail filled in from the germline J gene. This sequence joins TRBV1 and TRBJ2-1; the match to TRBD2 covers 12 bases. The junction had 6 bases not matched to a gene; V was cut back by 4 bases and J by 5 bases. Per germline, CDR1 NSQYPW and CDR2 LRSPGD (reference sequence). The CDR3 covers 16 residues. This chain's CDR3 is CTCSGGTGGTDAEQFF. The CDR3 bases that were read are TGCACCTGCAGTGGCGGGACTGGGGGGACCGATGCT.

This clone was observed at least ten times. Gene names and germline match the mouse. The sequence runs out 4 residues before the end of the CDR3; the remainder is reconstructed from the germline J gene. This chain joins TRBV13-3 and TRBJ2-1, with TRBD2 identical over 8 bases. The CDR3 is made up of 13 amino acids. Per the germline V gene, CDR1 is NNHDY and CDR2 is SYVADS. The CDR3 bases that were read are TGTGCCAGCACCGGGGGGGCGCGAGCT. Amino acid sequence: CASTGGARA. The entire CDR3 is CASTGGARAEQFF.

Worth noting for this clone: Mouse germline and gene names are used. Sequencing ends 4 residues short of the CDR3 end; the germline J gene provides the rest. The V and J genes are TRBV13-3 and TRBJ2-2, with 10 bases lining up with TRBD1. The germline gives CDR1 NNHDY, CDR2 SYVADS. The CDR3 contains 16 residues. V gave up 5 bases and J gave up 3 bases; unmatched junction bases: 7. CDR3 DNA, as far as it was read: TGTGCCAGCAGCGACCACGGGACAGGGGACACCGGG. Encoded protein: CASSDHGTGDTG. The full CDR3 reads CASSDHGTGDTGQLYF.

This clone has just a few counts. Mouse gene names apply. The read terminates 4 residues ahead of where the CDR3 ends, so the germline J gene completes it. V usage is TRBV1 and J usage is TRBJ1-4, with TRBD1 matching over 9 bases. The CDR3 is 16 amino acids. Germline assignment: CDR1 NSQYPW and CDR2 LRSPGD (reference sequence). The V and J ends lost 0 bases and 4 bases, in that order; junction bases with no gene match: 3. The CDR3 loop is CTCSADGTGFNERLFF. The sequenced part of the CDR3 DNA is TGCACCTGCAGTGCAGACGGGACAGGGTTCAACGAA. Together with reference TRBV1 and TRBJ1-4, the CDR3 gives the full variable domain: VTLLEQNPRWRLVPRGQAVNLRCILKNSQYPWMSWYQQDLQKQLQWLFTLRSPGDKEVKSLPGADYLATRVTDTELRLQVANMSQGRTLYCTCSADGTGFNERLFFGHGTKLSVL.

To note about this clone: All gene names here are mouse names. From the germline J gene comes the end of the CDR3, since the read stops 4 residues before it. The rearrangement joins TRBV13-3 to TRBJ2-4, with D possibly matching TRBD1 (5 bases). Germline assignment: CDR1 NNHDY and CDR2 SYVADS. CDR3 length: 15 amino acids. CDR3 sequence: CASSPGGEGKNTLYF. The covered CDR3 bases are TGTGCCAGCAGCCCCGGCGGGGAGGGGAAAAAC.

Details on this clone: Gene names denote mouse genes. The read stops 4 residues short of the end of the CDR3; the missing end is completed from the germline J gene. This chain joins TRBV19 and TRBJ1-1, with 7 bases fitting TRBD1. Germline CDR1 is FNHDT and CDR2 is SITEND (reference sequence). The trim removed 4 bases at V and 0 bases at J, leaving 9 bases unmatched. The CDR3 contains 16 residues. CDR3 amino acids: CASSGDFGTANTEVFF. The DNA read from the CDR3 is TGTGCCAGCAGTGGCGACTTCGGGACAGCAAACACA.

Only a few counts were recorded for this clone. Here the gene names and germline are mouse. The CDR3 goes on 4 residues after the read ends, and that part is filled in from the germline J gene. The J gene is TRBJ2-4, the V gene TRBV13-3; 10 bases line up with TRBD2. J gave up 0 bases and V 6 bases, and 1 base lay outside the gene matches. This CDR3 has 14 residues. Germline V gene lookup returns CDR1 NNHDY and CDR2 SYVADS. CDR3 sequence: CASTDWGSQNTLYF. CDR3 DNA, as far as it was read: TGTGCCAGCACGGACTGGGGGAGTCAAAAC.

This clone showed up just a few times. Gene and germline names: mouse. The CDR3 is cut off 4 residues early in the read; its end comes from the germline J gene. The chain combines TRBV13-2 with TRBJ2-5, with D perhaps TRBD1 (6 bases). The CDR3 is 14 amino acids. Germline values: CDR1 NNHNN, CDR2 SYGAGS (reference sequence). V was trimmed by 5 bases and J by 3 bases, leaving 13 bases between them. The part of the CDR3 DNA that was read is TGTGCCAGCGGAACCGGGACAAAGCAAGAC. Amino acid sequence: CASGTGTKQD. The entire CDR3 reads CASGTGTKQDTQYF.

This clone was detected a few times. Gene and germline names: mouse. The read finishes 4 residues shy of the CDR3 end, and the germline J gene is used to complete it. V usage is TRBV19 and J usage is TRBJ2-1; the match to TRBD1 covers 7 bases. CDR3 size: 15 residues. The germline V gene encodes CDR1 FNHDT and CDR2 SITEND (reference sequence). After removal of 0 bases from V and 2 bases from J, the junction contained 2 bases not matched to a gene. Incomplete CDR3 DNA: TGTGCCAGCAGTATAGCCCAGGGGGACTATGCT. Protein sequence: CASSIAQGDYA. The full CDR3 protein is CASSIAQGDYAEQFF.

This clone was observed many times. Genes here carry mouse names. The CDR3 extends 4 residues past the end of the read, so its final part is completed from the germline J gene. The rearrangement links TRBV13-3 to TRBJ2-1, with TRBD2 matching 7 bases. This CDR3 region has 14 residues. Germline CDR1 reads NNHDY; CDR2 reads SYVADS. The CDR3 DNA, read in part, is TGTGCCAGCAGTCCTATACTGGGGAGGGCT. This codes for CASSPILGRA. The full CDR3 protein reads CASSPILGRAEQFF.

Details on this clone: Mouse germline and gene names are used. The read finishes 4 residues shy of the CDR3 end, and the germline J gene is used to complete it. The V gene is TRBV1, the J gene TRBJ1-2; TRBD1 might be the D (5 bases). From germline, CDR1 is NSQYPW and CDR2 LRSPGD (reference sequence). The CDR3 is made up of 15 amino acids. Trimming took off 0 bases at V and 4 bases at J, with 12 bases between the two ends. The CDR3 sequence is CTCSAESRAGSDYTF. CDR3 DNA, as far as it was read: TGCACCTGCAGTGCAGAATCCAGGGCCGGCTCC.

Turning to this clone: Germline and genes here are mouse. The DNA ends 4 residues before the CDR3 does, and the rest of the CDR3 is filled in from the germline J gene. The chain has TRBV13-3 and TRBJ1-4; no firm D call. CDR3 size: 12 residues. CDR1 and CDR2 from the germline V gene are NNHDY and SYVADS. Trimming removed 5 bases at V and 1 base at J, with 3 bases between. Incomplete CDR3 DNA: TGTGCCAGCAGCTCTTCCAACGAA. This gives the protein CASSSSNE. In full, the CDR3 reads CASSSSNERLFF.

In its sample, this clone was seen a few times. Gene and germline names: mouse. Read sequence stops 4 residues before the CDR3 end, and the germline J gene provides the missing end. V usage is TRBV13-3 and J usage is TRBJ1-2; 9 bases are a match to TRBD1. Germline-derived CDR1 and CDR2 are NNHDY and SYVADS. Trimming cost V 0 bases and J 0 bases; bases outside gene matches: 3. The CDR3 totals 16 residues. Incomplete CDR3 DNA: TGTGCCAGCAGTGATGGGGACAGGGCCTCAAACTCC. Its protein is CASSDGDRASNS. The entire CDR3 protein is CASSDGDRASNSDYTF.